This T cell receptor (beta chain) emerged from a study of T-cell memory formation after mild COVID-19 (dated by TCRdb to the early 2020s). In terms of the full investigation: TCR sequence clusters from the two donors were found to be largely donor specific. In a couple of donors, T-cell clones that expanded and contracted after mild COVID-19 were followed by sequencing TCRalpha and TCRbeta repertoires longitudinally. Two young, previously healthy adult volunteers, one female and one male, were included in the cohort.

A remark on this clonotype: It lacks a known antigen. Nothing much larger sits one base from this clone, and base qualities are not available.

TCRdb names Illumina NovaSeq 6000 as the instrument used. TCRalpha and TCRbeta cDNA libraries were constructed by 5'RACE with constant-segment primers, with sample barcodes and unique molecular identifiers being introduced. Trizol reagent was used to extract RNA from every sample. Library amplification was performed in two PCR steps, and a second sample barcode and Illumina TruSeq adapters were introduced in the second step. The libraries were sequenced on an Illumina NovaSeq using 2 x 150 bp paired-end reads. In the paper's pipeline: Reads were demultiplexed and collapsed into UMI-guided consensus sequences with migec v1.2.7. Using mixcr v2.1.11, UMI consensuses were aligned to TRA and TRB V and J templates and then assembled into clonotypes. A clonotype was counted as expanded or contracted only when both edgeR and NoisET called the clonotype significant, with the noise models trained on biological replicates. edgeR calls used a false discovery rate-adjusted p below 0.01 and a log2 fold-change threshold of 1. As an exploratory analysis of dynamics, max-normalized trajectories of the 1000 most abundant clonotypes were examined with PCA combined with hierarchical clustering. Each responding clone was given a CD4 or CD8 phenotype based on the CD4+ and CD8+ repertoires, which had been sequenced separately. The public reads were reprocessed in TCRdb via fastp at Q25 and MiXCR, keeping in-frame beta chains. Each entry merges the rows of one CDR3 protein and shows their most common DNA and genes. The V and J calls reflect TCRdb's pipeline rather than the authors' work. The sample profile shows 350,000 to 500,000 distinct CDR3 sequences; over 15% of them were found once. The ten top clones hold about a fifth of the sample.

PBMCs were isolated by Ficoll-Paque density gradient centrifugation. Here is what the overall study found, with its caveats: Contracting CD4+ clones turned up mainly in the CM and EM memory subsets, whereas EMRA was where CD8+ clones were enriched. The study covered only two mild cases, and larger cohorts including severe cases with pre-infection samples were considered necessary. Clones that contracted from day 15 to 85 showed balanced CD4/CD8 phenotypes, whereas a second wave of clones that expanded from day 15 to 37 leaned towards CD4+. The detection of some responding clones in pre-infection memory suggests that pre-existing cross-reactive memory T cells joined the SARS-CoV-2 response. SARS-CoV-2 specificity of the second-wave clones peaking on day 37 was not confirmed.

This sequence originates from a man aged 18 to 30 who had mild COVID-19 (a few samples of this study predate the infection). The sample titles of this study are shuffled in the database, so cell type and time point are left out; the donor was told from shared clones. Sequenced material: PBMCs or a T cell subset sorted from them (not recorded which).

The CDR3 region reads CASSPGFNEKLFF. The base sequence is TGTGCCAGCTCACCAGGGTTTAATGAAAAACTGTTTTTT. Recombination joined TRBV18 with TRBJ1-4; no D gene is confidently identified. V and J are truncated by 2 bases and 4 bases respectively, leaving an intervening sequence of 5 bases. The CDR3 measures 13 amino acids from cysteine to phenylalanine. Only the CDR3 part of the read is kept: 39 bases, read in frame from the first base. CDR1 and CDR2, looked up from the germline V gene, are KGHSH and LQKENI.